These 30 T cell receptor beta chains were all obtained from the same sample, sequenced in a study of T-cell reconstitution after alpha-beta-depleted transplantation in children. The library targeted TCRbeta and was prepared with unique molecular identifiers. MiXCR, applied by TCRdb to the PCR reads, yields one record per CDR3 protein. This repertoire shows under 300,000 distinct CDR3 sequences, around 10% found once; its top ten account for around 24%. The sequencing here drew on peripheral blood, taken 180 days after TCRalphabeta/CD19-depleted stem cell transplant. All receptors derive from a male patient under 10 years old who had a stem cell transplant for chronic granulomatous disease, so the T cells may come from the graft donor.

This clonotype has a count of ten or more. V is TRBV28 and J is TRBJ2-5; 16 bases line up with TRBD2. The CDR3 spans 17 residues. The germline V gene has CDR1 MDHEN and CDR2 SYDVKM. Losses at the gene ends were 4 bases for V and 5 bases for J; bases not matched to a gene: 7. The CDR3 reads CASSWGLAGGPGETQYF. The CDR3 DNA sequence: TGTGCCAGCAGTTGGGGACTAGCGGGAGGGCCTGGGGAGACCCAGTACTTC.

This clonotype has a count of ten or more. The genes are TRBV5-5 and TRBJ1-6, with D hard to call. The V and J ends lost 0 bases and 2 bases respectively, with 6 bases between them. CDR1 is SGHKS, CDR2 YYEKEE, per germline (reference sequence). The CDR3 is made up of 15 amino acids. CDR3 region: CASSLGQAYNSPLHF. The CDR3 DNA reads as TGTGCCAGCAGCTTGGGTCAGGCCTATAATTCACCCCTCCACTTT. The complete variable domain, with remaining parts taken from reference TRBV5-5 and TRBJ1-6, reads DAGVTQSPTHLIKTRGQQVTLRCSPISGHKSVSWYQQVLGQGPQFIFQYYEKEERGRGNFPDRFSARQFPNYSSELNVNALLLGDSALYLCASSLGQAYNSPLHFGNGTRLTVT.

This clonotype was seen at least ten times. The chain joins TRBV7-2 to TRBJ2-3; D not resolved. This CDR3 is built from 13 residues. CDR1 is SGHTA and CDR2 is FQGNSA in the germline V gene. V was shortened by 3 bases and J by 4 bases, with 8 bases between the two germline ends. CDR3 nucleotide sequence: TGTGCCAGCAGCTTTTGGATCGCAGATACGCAGTATTTT. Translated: CASSFWIADTQYF. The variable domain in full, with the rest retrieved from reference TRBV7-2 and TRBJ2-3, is GAGVSQSPSNKVTEKGKDVELRCDPISGHTALYWYRQSLGQGLEFLIYFQGNSAPDKSGLPSDRFSAERTGGSVSTLTIQRTQQEDSAVYLCASSFWIADTQYFGPGTRLTVL.

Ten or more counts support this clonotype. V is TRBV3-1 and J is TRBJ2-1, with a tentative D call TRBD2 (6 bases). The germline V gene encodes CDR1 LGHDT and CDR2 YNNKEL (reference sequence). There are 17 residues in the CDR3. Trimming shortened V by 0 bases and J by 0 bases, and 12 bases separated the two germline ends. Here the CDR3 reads CASSQDRVGSSYNEQFF. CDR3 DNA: TGTGCCAGCAGCCAAGATAGGGTCGGGAGCTCCTACAATGAGCAGTTCTTC.

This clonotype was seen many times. The CDR3 DNA reads TGTGCCAGCTCACCTCAGGGGTCAAACAATGAGCAGTTCTTC. This gives the protein CASSPQGSNNEQFF. The chain uses TRBV18 and TRBJ2-1; possibly TRBD1 for D (6 bases). V dropped 3 bases and J dropped 5 bases, with 11 bases sitting between them. The CDR3 has 14 residues. Per germline, CDR1 KGHSH and CDR2 LQKENI.

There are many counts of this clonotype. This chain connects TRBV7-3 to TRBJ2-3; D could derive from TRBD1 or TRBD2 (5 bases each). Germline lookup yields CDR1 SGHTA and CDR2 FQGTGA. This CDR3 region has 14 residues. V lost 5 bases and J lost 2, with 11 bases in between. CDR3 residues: CASSPDGATDTQYF. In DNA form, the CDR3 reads TGTGCCAGCAGCCCGGACGGGGCCACAGATACGCAGTATTTT.

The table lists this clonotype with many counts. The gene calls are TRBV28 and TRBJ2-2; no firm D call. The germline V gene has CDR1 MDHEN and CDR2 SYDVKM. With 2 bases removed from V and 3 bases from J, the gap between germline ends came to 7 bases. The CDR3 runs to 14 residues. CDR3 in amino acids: CASSLNTYTGELFF. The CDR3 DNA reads TGTGCCAGCAGTTTAAACACCTACACCGGGGAGCTGTTTTTT. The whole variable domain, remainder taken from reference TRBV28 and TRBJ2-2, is DVKVTQSSRYLVKRTGEKVFLECVQDMDHENMFWYRQDPGLGLRLIYFSYDVKMKEKGDIPEGYSVSREKKERFSLILESASTNQTSMYLCASSLNTYTGELFFGEGSRLTVL.

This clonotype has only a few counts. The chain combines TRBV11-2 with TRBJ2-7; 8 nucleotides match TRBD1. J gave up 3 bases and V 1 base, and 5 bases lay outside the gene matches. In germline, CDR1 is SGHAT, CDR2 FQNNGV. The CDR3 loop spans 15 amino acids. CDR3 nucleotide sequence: TGTGCCAGCAGCTTAGTGGGACAGGCCGGCTACGAGCAGTACTTC. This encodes CASSLVGQAGYEQYF.

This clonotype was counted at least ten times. CDR3 protein: CASSGRGGEAYEQYF. In nucleotides, the CDR3 is TGCGCCAGCTCAGGGCGGGGGGGAGAGGCGTACGAGCAGTACTTC. This rearrangement joins TRBV5-1 to TRBJ2-7; 9 bases fit TRBD2. The CDR3 is 15 amino acids. With V trimmed by 7 bases and J by 4 bases, 12 bases remained unmatched. Germline values: CDR1 SGHRS, CDR2 YFSETQ.

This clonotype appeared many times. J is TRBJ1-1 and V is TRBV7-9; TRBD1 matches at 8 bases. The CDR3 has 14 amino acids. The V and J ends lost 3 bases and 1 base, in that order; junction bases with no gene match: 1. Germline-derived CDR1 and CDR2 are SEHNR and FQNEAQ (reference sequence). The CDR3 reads CASSLTGANTEAFF. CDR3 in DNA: TGTGCCAGCAGCTTGACAGGGGCGAACACTGAAGCTTTCTTT.

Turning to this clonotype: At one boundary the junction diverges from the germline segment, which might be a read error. The CDR3 spells CASSLDAGFGTNVLNF. For the CDR3, the DNA is TGCGCCAGCAGCTTGGATGCGGGGTTCGGGACCAACGTCCTGAATTTC. The rearrangement joins TRBV5-1 to TRBJ2-6, with D possibly matching TRBD2 (6 bases). CDR3 length: 16 amino acids. Looked up from germline, CDR1 is SGHRS and CDR2 is YFSETQ.

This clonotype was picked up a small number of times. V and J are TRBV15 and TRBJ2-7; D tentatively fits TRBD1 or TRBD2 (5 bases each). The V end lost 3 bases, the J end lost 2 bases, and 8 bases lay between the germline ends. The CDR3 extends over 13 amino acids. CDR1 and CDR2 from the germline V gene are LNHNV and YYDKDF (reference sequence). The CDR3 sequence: CATSSEGPYEQYF. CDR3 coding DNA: TGTGCCACCAGCAGCGAGGGACCCTACGAGCAGTACTTC.

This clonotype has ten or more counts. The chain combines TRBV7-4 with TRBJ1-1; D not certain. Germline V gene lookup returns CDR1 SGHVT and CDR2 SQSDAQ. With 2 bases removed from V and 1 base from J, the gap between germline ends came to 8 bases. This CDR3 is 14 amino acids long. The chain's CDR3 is CASSLRQPNTEAFF. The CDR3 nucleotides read TGTGCCAGCAGCTTACGGCAGCCGAACACTGAAGCTTTCTTT.

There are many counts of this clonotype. CDR3: CATLSGRLSYNEQFF. The DNA for the CDR3 is TGTGCCACGCTTAGCGGGAGGTTGTCCTACAATGAGCAGTTCTTC. V and J are TRBV6-2 or TRBV6-3 and TRBJ2-1; 10 bases map to TRBD2. The CDR3 runs 15 residues. Per the germline V gene, CDR1 is MNHEY and CDR2 is SVGEGT. J was trimmed by 1 base and V by 10 bases; bases with no gene match: 7.

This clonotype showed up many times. As DNA, the CDR3 is TGCAGCGTGATGGGACTAGCGGGGACGAACACCGGGGAGCTGTTTTTT. It encodes CSVMGLAGTNTGELFF. The rearrangement joins TRBV29-1 to TRBJ2-2; TRBD2 aligns across 13 bases. CDR3 length: 16 residues. The trim removed 6 bases at V and 0 bases at J, leaving 4 bases unmatched. CDR1 SQVTM and CDR2 ANQGSEA come from the germline V gene.

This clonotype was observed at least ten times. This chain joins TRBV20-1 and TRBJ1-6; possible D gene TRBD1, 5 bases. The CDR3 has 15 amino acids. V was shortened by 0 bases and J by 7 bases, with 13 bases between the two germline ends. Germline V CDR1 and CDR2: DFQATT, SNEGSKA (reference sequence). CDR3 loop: CSARDRGTINSPLHF. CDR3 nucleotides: TGCAGTGCTAGAGATCGAGGGACTATCAATTCACCCCTCCACTTT.

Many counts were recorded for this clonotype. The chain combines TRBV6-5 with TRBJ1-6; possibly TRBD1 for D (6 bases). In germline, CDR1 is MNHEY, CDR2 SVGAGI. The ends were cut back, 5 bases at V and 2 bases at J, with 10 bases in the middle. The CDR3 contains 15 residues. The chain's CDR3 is CASSLQGAYNSPLHF. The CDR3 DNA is TGTGCCAGCAGTCTACAGGGCGCCTATAATTCACCCCTCCACTTT.

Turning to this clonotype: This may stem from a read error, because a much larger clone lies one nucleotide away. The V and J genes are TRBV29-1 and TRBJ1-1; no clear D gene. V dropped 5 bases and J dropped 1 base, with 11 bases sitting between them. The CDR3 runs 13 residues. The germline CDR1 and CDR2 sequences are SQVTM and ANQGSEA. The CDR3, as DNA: TGCAGCGTTCACTTGTCGAAGAACACTGAAGCTTTCTTT. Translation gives CSVHLSKNTEAFF.

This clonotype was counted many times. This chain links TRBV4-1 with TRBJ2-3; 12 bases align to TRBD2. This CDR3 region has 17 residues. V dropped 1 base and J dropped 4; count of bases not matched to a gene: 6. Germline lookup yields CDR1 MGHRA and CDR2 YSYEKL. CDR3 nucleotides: TGCGCCAGCAGCCAAGTTTGGCTAGCGGGAGGGCCAGATACGCAGTATTTT. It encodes CASSQVWLAGGPDTQYF.

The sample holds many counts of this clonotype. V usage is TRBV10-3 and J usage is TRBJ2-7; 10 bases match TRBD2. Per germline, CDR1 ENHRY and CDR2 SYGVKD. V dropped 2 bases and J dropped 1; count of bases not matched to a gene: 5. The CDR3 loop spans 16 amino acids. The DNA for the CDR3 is TGTGCCATCAGTGAGGGGGGACTAGCGATATCCTACGAGCAGTACTTC. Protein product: CAISEGGLAISYEQYF.

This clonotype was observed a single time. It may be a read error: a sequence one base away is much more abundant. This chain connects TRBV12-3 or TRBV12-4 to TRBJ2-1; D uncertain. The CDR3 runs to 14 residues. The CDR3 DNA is TGTGCCAGCAGTTTAGAGAACCTCTACTATGAGCAGTTCTTC. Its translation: CASSLENLYYEQFF.

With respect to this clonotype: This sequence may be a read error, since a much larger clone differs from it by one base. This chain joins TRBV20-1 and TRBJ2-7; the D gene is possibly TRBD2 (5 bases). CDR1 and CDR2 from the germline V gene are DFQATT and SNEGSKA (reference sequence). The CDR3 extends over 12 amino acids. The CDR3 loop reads CSTRVYTYEQYF. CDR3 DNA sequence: TGCAGTACTAGAGTATATACTTACGAGCAGTACTTC.

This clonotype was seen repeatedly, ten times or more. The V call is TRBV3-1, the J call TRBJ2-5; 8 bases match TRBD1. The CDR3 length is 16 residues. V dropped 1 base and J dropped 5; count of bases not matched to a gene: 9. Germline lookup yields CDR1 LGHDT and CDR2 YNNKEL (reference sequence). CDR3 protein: CASSQAGWTGWETQYF. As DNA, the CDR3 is TGTGCCAGCAGCCAAGCCGGATGGACAGGGTGGGAGACCCAGTACTTC.

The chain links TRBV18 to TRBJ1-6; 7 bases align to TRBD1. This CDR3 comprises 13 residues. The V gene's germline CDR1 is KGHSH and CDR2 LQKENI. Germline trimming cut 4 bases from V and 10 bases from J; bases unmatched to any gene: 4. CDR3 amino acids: CASSQEGGSPLHF. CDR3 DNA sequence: TGTGCCAGCTCACAGGAAGGGGGCTCACCCCTCCACTTT.

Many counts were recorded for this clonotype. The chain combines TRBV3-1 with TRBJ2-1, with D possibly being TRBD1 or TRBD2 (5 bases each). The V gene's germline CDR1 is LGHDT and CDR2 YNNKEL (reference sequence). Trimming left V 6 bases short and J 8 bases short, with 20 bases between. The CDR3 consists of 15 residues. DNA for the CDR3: TGTGCCAGCAGGCTAGGGACGGACGGGTCACATGAGCAGTTCTTC. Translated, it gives CASRLGTDGSHEQFF.

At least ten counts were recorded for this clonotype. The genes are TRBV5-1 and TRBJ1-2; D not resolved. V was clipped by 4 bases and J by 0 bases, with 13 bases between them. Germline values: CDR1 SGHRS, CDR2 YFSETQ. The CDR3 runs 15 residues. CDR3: CASSLGSQPNYGYTF. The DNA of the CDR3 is TGCGCCAGCAGCCTGGGAAGCCAACCTAACTATGGCTACACCTTC.

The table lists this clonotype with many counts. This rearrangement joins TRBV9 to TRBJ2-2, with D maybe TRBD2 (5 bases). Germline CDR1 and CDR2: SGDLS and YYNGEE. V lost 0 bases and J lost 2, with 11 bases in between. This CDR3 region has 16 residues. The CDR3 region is CASSVEISANTGELFF. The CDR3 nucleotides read TGTGCCAGCAGCGTAGAGATTAGCGCAAACACCGGGGAGCTGTTTTTT.

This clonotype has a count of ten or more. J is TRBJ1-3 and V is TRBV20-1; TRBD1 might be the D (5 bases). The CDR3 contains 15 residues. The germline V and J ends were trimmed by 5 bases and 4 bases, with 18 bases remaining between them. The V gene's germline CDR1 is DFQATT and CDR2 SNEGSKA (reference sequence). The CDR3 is CSAHIGAGTGNTIYF. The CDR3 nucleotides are TGCAGTGCTCACATAGGGGCGGGCACGGGAAACACCATATATTTT.

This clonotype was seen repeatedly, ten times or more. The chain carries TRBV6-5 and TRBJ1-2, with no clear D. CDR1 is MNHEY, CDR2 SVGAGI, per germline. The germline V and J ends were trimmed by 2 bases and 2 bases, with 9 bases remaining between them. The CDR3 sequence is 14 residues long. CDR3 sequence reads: CASSYNSVNYGYTF. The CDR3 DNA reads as TGTGCCAGCAGTTACAACAGTGTGAACTATGGCTACACCTTC.

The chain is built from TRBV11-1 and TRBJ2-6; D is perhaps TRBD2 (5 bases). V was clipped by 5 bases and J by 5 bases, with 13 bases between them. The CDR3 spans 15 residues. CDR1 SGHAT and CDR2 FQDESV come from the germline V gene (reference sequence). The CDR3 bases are TGTGCCAGCAGCCCTAGGTGGGAGAGGGCCAACGTCCTGACTTTC. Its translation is CASSPRWERANVLTF. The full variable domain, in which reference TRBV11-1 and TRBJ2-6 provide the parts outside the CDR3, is EAEVAQSPRYKITEKSQAVAFWCDPISGHATLYWYRQILGQGPELLVQFQDESVVDDSQLPKDRFSAERLKGVDSTLKIQPAELGDSAMYLCASSPRWERANVLTFGAGSRLTVL.